These 26 T cell receptor beta chains were all obtained from the same sample, sequenced in a study of Ad26.COV2.S vaccination and SARS-CoV-2 variants. The repertoire was sequenced with immunoSEQ multiplex PCR; TCRdb's copy has only in-frame clones and lacks some. The sample lists hundreds of thousands of clones; 80% to 95% were seen once. Documented treatment: approximately 18 received Ad26.COV2.S at low or high dose, single or two shots; 5 received placebo; per-sample allocation not given. Vaccine and placebo recipients were sampled on day 63 after the first injection. The sample consisted of peripheral blood, taken in a trial of Ad26.COV2.S vaccine versus placebo. These receptors were obtained from a person between 18 and 59 years old who received the Ad26.COV2.S COVID-19 vaccine or a placebo.

This chain connects TRBV20-1 to TRBJ1-6, with D unresolved. V lost 3 bases and J lost 7, with 7 bases in between. Germline V CDR1 and CDR2: DFQATT, SNEGSKA (reference sequence). This CDR3 has 12 amino acids. CDR3 in amino acids: CSASSWNSPLHF. The CDR3 coding sequence is TGCAGTGCTAGTTCGTGGAATTCACCCCTCCACTTT.

The chain combines TRBV4-1 with TRBJ2-7; perhaps TRBD2 as D (6 bases). Germline CDR1 is MGHRA and CDR2 is YSYEKL. Trimming removed 1 base at V and 6 bases at J, with 16 bases between. CDR3 length: 15 residues. The CDR3 nucleotides read TGCGCCAGCAGCCAAGTTGCGGGGTTCTCCAGCGAGCAGTACTTC. This codes for CASSQVAGFSSEQYF.

This rearrangement joins TRBV7-6 to TRBJ2-1, with TRBD2 as a possible D gene (6 bases). The V end was cut by 0 bases, the J end by 7 bases, with 13 bases between. The CDR3 is 15 residues long. Looked up from germline, CDR1 is SGHVS and CDR2 is FNYEAQ. In DNA, the CDR3 is TGTGCCAGCAGCTTAGCGCGCGGGAATGGTAATGAGCAGTTCTTC. This encodes CASSLARGNGNEQFF.

The chain uses TRBV20-1 and TRBJ2-1; D unclear. V lost 6 bases and J 2 bases, leaving 14 bases between the germline ends. The CDR3 has 14 amino acids. The germline gives CDR1 DFQATT, CDR2 SNEGSKA (reference sequence). The CDR3 protein is CSASSWTAYNEQFF. The DNA of the CDR3 is TGCAGTGCCAGTTCTTGGACCGCCTACAATGAGCAGTTCTTC.

The chain recombines TRBV18 with TRBJ1-1; 7 bases are shared with TRBD1. V was clipped by 2 bases and J by 6 bases; unmatched bases: 12. The germline V gene encodes CDR1 KGHSH and CDR2 LQKENI. The CDR3 is 16 amino acids. The CDR3 sequence is CASSPFGPGQGAEAFF. The DNA for the CDR3 is TGTGCCAGCTCACCATTCGGGCCGGGGCAGGGGGCTGAAGCTTTCTTT.

As for this clone: At one of its ends the junction is not consistent with the germline gene, which may arise from a read error. The V gene is TRBV14, the J gene TRBJ2-7; 12 positions match TRBD2. CDR3 size: 14 residues. The germline V gene has CDR1 SGHDN and CDR2 FVKESK. CDR3 protein: CASSSLAGGPGLIF. In DNA, the CDR3 is TGTGCCAGCAGCTCTCTAGCGGGAGGGCCGGGGTTAATCTTC.

This clone was detected only once. The junction shows a germline mismatch at one end, possibly a read error. V usage is TRBV12-3 or TRBV12-4 and J usage is TRBJ2-1; TRBD2 might be the D (6 bases). This CDR3 comprises 11 residues. For the CDR3, the DNA is TGTGCCAGCAGATTAGCGGAGGAGCAGTTCTTC. It codes for CASRLAEEQFF.

This clone appeared a single time. The chain couples TRBV28 to TRBJ1-2, with D hard to call. With 5 bases removed from V and 4 bases from J, the gap between germline ends came to 14 bases. Germline assignment: CDR1 MDHEN and CDR2 SYDVKM. The CDR3 sequence is 14 residues long. CDR3 protein: CASSPRGSGYGYTF. The CDR3 nucleotides read TGTGCCAGCAGTCCTCGGGGTAGCGGCTATGGCTACACCTTC.

This clone was found once. This chain uses TRBV24-1 with TRBJ2-1, with D possibly TRBD1 on 5 matching bases. The CDR3 covers 15 residues. Germline V gene data show CDR1 as KGHDR and CDR2 as SFDVKD. Deletions cut 4 bases from V and 7 bases from J, with 16 bases between. CDR3 sequence (DNA): TGTGCCACCAGTGACCTCGGGCAGGGTCGTAATGAGCAGTTCTTC. Encoded protein: CATSDLGQGRNEQFF.

V usage is TRBV27 and J usage is TRBJ1-6; 7 bases are shared with TRBD1. The CDR3 consists of 15 residues. Germline-derived CDR1 and CDR2 are MNHEY and SMNVEV (reference sequence). Trimming cost V 3 bases and J 9 bases; bases outside gene matches: 8. The CDR3 DNA is TGTGCCAGCAGTTTCCGGACAGGAGTGACTTCACCCCTCCACTTT. Protein product: CASSFRTGVTSPLHF.

The chain joins TRBV27 to TRBJ2-7; either TRBD1 or TRBD2 may supply D (5 bases each). This CDR3 comprises 14 residues. The V gene lost 5 bases and the J gene lost 2 bases, with 13 bases spanning the gap. In germline, CDR1 is MNHEY, CDR2 SMNVEV (reference sequence). The CDR3 reads CASSPSGGPYEQYF. The CDR3 coding sequence is TGTGCCAGCAGTCCTTCTGGGGGACCCTACGAGCAGTACTTC.

V is TRBV6-5 and J is TRBJ2-7; 8 nucleotides match TRBD1. In germline, CDR1 is MNHEY, CDR2 SVGAGI. J was trimmed by 4 bases and V by 2 bases; bases with no gene match: 10. CDR3 length: 16 amino acids. The CDR3 loop reads CASSYADRDLLYEQYF. The CDR3 region has the DNA TGTGCCAGCAGTTACGCGGACAGGGATTTACTTTACGAGCAGTACTTC.

The chain couples TRBV5-4 to TRBJ2-7; D call uncertain. The length of the CDR3 is 17 residues. CDR1 and CDR2 from the germline V gene are SGHNT and YYREEE (reference sequence). V lost 4 bases, J lost 1 base, and 21 bases lay in between. The CDR3 spells CASSPSPLVGGSYEQYF. CDR3 DNA sequence: TGTGCCAGCAGCCCCAGCCCCCTGGTGGGTGGGTCCTACGAGCAGTACTTC.

The rearrangement joins TRBV6-2 or TRBV6-3 to TRBJ2-7; the D gene is possibly TRBD2 (5 bases). The CDR3 consists of 14 residues. V lost 6 bases, J lost 7 bases, and 19 bases lay in between. Germline V CDR1 and CDR2: MNHEY, SVGEGT. This CDR3 reads CASSPITPGKEQYF. The CDR3 bases are TGTGCCAGCAGCCCTATAACTCCGGGGAAGGAGCAGTACTTC.

The V gene is TRBV6-5, the J gene TRBJ1-1, with D unclear. CDR1 is MNHEY and CDR2 is SVGAGI in the germline V gene. The CDR3 is 14 residues long. V was pared by 0 bases and J by 0 bases, with 5 bases between. The CDR3 protein is CASSYSDLNTEAFF. DNA for the CDR3: TGTGCCAGCAGTTACTCGGACTTGAACACTGAAGCTTTCTTT.

With regard to this clone: The junction shows a germline mismatch at one end, possibly a read error. The chain uses TRBV7-7 and TRBJ2-2; 11 bases agree with TRBD1. This CDR3 is 16 amino acids long. Germline V gene lookup returns CDR1 SSHAT and CDR2 FNYEAQ (reference sequence). The CDR3: CASSPAGTGGTGELFF. In DNA form, the CDR3 reads TGTGCTAGCAGCCCTGCGGGGACAGGGGGCACCGGGGAGCTGTTTTTT. Together with reference TRBV7-7 and TRBJ2-2, the CDR3 gives the full variable domain: GAGVSQSPRYKVTKRGQDVTLRCDPISSHATLYWYQQALGQGPEFLTYFNYEAQPDKSGLPSDRFSAERPEGSISTLTIQRTEQRDSAMYRCASSPAGTGGTGELFFGEGSRLTVL.

The CDR3 is CSVAETSGFYEQYF. The CDR3 nucleotides read TGCAGCGTTGCCGAGACTAGCGGATTCTACGAGCAGTACTTC. The gene calls are TRBV29-1 and TRBJ2-7; 9 bases match TRBD2. V lost 4 bases and J lost 3; bases outside the gene matches: 7. The CDR3 is made up of 14 amino acids. Germline V gene lookup returns CDR1 SQVTM and CDR2 ANQGSEA.

J is TRBJ2-7 and V is TRBV19; D possibly uses TRBD1 or TRBD2 (6 bases each). CDR1 and CDR2 (germline): LNHDA, SQIVND (reference sequence). V dropped 3 bases and J dropped 1 base, with 10 bases sitting between them. The CDR3 has 14 residues. The CDR3 loop is CASSIRGLSYEQYF. As DNA, the CDR3 is TGTGCCAGTAGTATCCGGGGGCTTTCCTACGAGCAGTACTTC.

The CDR3 region has the DNA TGTGCCAGCAGTAATGGACCGAACACCGGGGAGCTGTTTTTT. It is translated as CASSNGPNTGELFF. The V and J genes are TRBV6-5 and TRBJ2-2; D gene uncertain. V was cut by 5 bases and J by 0 bases, with 7 bases left in between. Per the germline V gene, CDR1 is MNHEY and CDR2 is SVGAGI. The CDR3 extends over 14 amino acids.

V and J are TRBV7-6 and TRBJ2-3; TRBD2 matches at 9 bases. Trimming cost V 1 base and J 0 bases; bases outside gene matches: 5. Looked up from germline, CDR1 is SGHVS and CDR2 is FNYEAQ. The CDR3 has 17 residues. The CDR3 sequence: CASSLESLAGSTDTQYF. CDR3 nucleotides: TGTGCCAGCAGCTTAGAGTCTCTAGCGGGGAGCACAGATACGCAGTATTTT.

The genes are TRBV5-1 and TRBJ2-1, with D hard to call. Trimming removed 3 bases at V and 5 bases at J, with 12 bases between. CDR1 and CDR2 from the germline V gene are SGHRS and YFSETQ. The CDR3 is 14 residues long. The DNA for the CDR3 is TGCGCCAGCAGCTCCTTGAAGGTCCACAATGAGCAGTTCTTC. Residues: CASSSLKVHNEQFF.

The rearrangement joins TRBV2 to TRBJ2-1, with D perhaps TRBD1 (6 bases). The germline CDR1 and CDR2 sequences are SNHLY and FYNNEI. CDR3 length equals 15 residues. The V end was cut by 6 bases, the J end by 2 bases, with 14 bases between. The CDR3 spells CASSAQGLAYNEQFF. CDR3 coding DNA: TGTGCCAGCAGCGCACAGGGTCTTGCCTACAATGAGCAGTTCTTC.

This rearrangement joins TRBV12-3 or TRBV12-4 to TRBJ2-5, with unresolved D. This CDR3 has 13 amino acids. Trimming left V 3 bases short and J 5 bases short, with 10 bases between. In nucleotides, the CDR3 is TGTGCCAGCAGTTTGGGCCCCGTTGAGACCCAGTACTTC. Its translation is CASSLGPVETQYF.

The chain links TRBV5-3 to TRBJ2-1; D possibly corresponds to TRBD1 (5 bases). TRBV5-3 has ORF status, its function being uncertain. The germline V and J ends were trimmed by 4 bases and 5 bases, with 22 bases remaining between them. The CDR3 sequence is 17 residues long. CDR3 protein: CARSNHWGPRANNEQFF. DNA for the CDR3: TGTGCCAGAAGCAATCATTGGGGCCCTAGGGCCAACAATGAGCAGTTCTTC.

This chain joins TRBV5-1 and TRBJ2-7; D is perhaps TRBD1 (7 bases). The CDR3 length is 14 residues. V was trimmed by 0 bases and J by 5 bases, leaving 12 bases between them. CDR1 is SGHRS, CDR2 YFSETQ, per germline. The CDR3 bases are TGCGCCAGCAGCTTGGGCGGGACAGTCAACGAGCAGTACTTC. Its protein product is CASSLGGTVNEQYF.

The rearrangement uses TRBV10-1 and TRBJ2-1; D perhaps matches TRBD1 (6 bases). The V and J ends lost 2 bases and 2 bases respectively, with 7 bases between them. Germline CDR1 WNHNN, CDR2 SYGVQD (reference sequence). The CDR3 has 14 amino acids. The CDR3 sequence: CASSEGGPYNEQFF. The CDR3 DNA reads TGCGCCAGCAGTGAGGGGGGCCCCTACAATGAGCAGTTCTTC.